Here is one T cell receptor (beta chain) with its context. The germline CDR1 and CDR2 sequences are MNHEY and SMNVEV (reference sequence). CDR3 length: 17 amino acids. The V gene lost 6 bases and the J gene lost 4 bases, with 24 bases spanning the gap. The data belong to a study of long-term antiretroviral therapy in people with HIV. The immunoSEQ assay was v3.0, run at survey level. Generated by immunoSEQ multiplex PCR, the TCRdb table keeps only in-frame clones and is missing some. The repertoire holds 25,000 to 35,000 clones, with about 95% as singletons. Sequencing was performed on unsorted PBMCs, taken 5.3 years after starting antiretroviral therapy. This TCR was recovered from a man aged 45-65 years with HIV. V usage is TRBV27 and J usage is TRBJ1-2, with D possibly TRBD1 on 6 matching bases. In DNA, the CDR3 is TGTGCCAGCAGGGACACTCTCGGTGGGGGCGGCGGCTATGGCTACACCTTC. This translates into CASRDTLGGGGGYGYTF.